This T cell receptor beta chain was captured by sequencing in a study of shared clonotypes between healthy human individuals. Data came from immunoSEQ multiplex PCR; TCRdb stores just in-frame clones and leaves some out. The table lists hundreds of thousands of clones, 74% of them singletons, with 1.5% to 2% in the top ten. The sequence derives from a woman in her twenties or thirties in good health. Sequencing used memory CD4+ T cells sorted from blood. Subset denoted: CD45RA-negative fraction.

The CDR3 sequence: CSAKGYEQYF. The CDR3 DNA follows: TGCAGTGCTAAAGGATACGAGCAGTACTTC. The rearrangement uses TRBV20-1 and TRBJ2-5; no clear D gene. The J call is in doubt because the DNA end fits TRBJ2-7 better. This CDR3 contains 10 residues. In germline, CDR1 is DFQATT, CDR2 SNEGSKA (reference sequence).